This entry lists 25 T cell receptor beta chains sequenced from one sample in a study of technical replicates of blood from several donors. The table came from immunoSEQ multiplex PCR; TCRdb's copy has only in-frame clones and leaves some out. Among about 79,000 clones listed, about nine tenths were seen once. Sequencing was done on a sample of T cells isolated from PBMCs. The receptors shown here come from a human donor in good health. Some clones in this sample may be carry-over from other donors' samples.

V is TRBV11-1 and J is TRBJ2-7; TRBD2 aligns across 8 bases. Germline lookup yields CDR1 SGHAT and CDR2 FQDESV (reference sequence). The CDR3 runs 16 residues. J lost 3 bases, V lost 5 bases, and 12 bases had no gene match. The CDR3 protein is CASSIRPGTSIYEQYF. The CDR3 nucleotides are TGTGCCAGCAGCATCCGCCCGGGGACTAGTATCTACGAGCAGTACTTC.

V usage is TRBV5-1 and J usage is TRBJ2-7; TRBD1 agrees at 10 bases. The V gene end was trimmed by 3 bases and the J gene end by 4 bases; junction bases not matched to a gene: 4. Germline V gene sequence: CDR1 SGHRS, CDR2 YFSETQ. The CDR3 length is 14 residues. This CDR3 is CASSWTGGFYEQYF. The DNA for the CDR3 is TGCGCCAGCAGCTGGACAGGGGGTTTTTACGAGCAGTACTTC.

This clone was detected only once. V gene TRBV4-2 combines with J gene TRBJ2-2, with 8 bases aligning to TRBD2. Germline loops: CDR1 LGHNA, CDR2 YNFKEQ. The CDR3 length is 17 residues. Losses at the gene ends were 3 bases for V and 0 bases for J; bases not matched to a gene: 6. CDR3 loop: CASSQRLAGSNTGELFF. In nucleotides, the CDR3 is TGTGCCAGCAGCCAGCGGCTAGCGGGCTCGAACACCGGGGAGCTGTTTTTT.

V usage is TRBV4-1 and J usage is TRBJ1-1, with TRBD1 matching 7 bases. CDR1 MGHRA and CDR2 YSYEKL come from the germline V gene. The CDR3 sequence is 15 residues long. The J segment lost 11 bases and the V segment lost 0 bases, leaving 12 bases of the junction unmatched. This CDR3 is CASSQDSRGYSRAFF. Written as DNA, the CDR3 is TGCGCCAGCAGCCAAGATAGCAGGGGGTATTCCAGGGCTTTCTTT.

V usage is TRBV6-4 and J usage is TRBJ2-2, with 8 bases fitting TRBD2. Germline V gene lookup returns CDR1 MRHNA and CDR2 SNTAGT. The CDR3 runs to 14 residues. The J segment lost 1 base and the V segment lost 6 bases, leaving 1 base of the junction unmatched. CDR3: CASSAGGNTGELFF. The DNA of the CDR3 is TGTGCCAGCAGCGCGGGAGGGAACACCGGGGAGCTGTTTTTT.

The rearrangement uses TRBV11-3 and TRBJ2-1, with 7 positions matching TRBD1. Germline assignment: CDR1 SGHNT and CDR2 YENEEA. The V segment lost 4 bases and the J segment 5 bases; nucleotides outside the gene matches: 5. The CDR3 has 14 amino acids. Here the CDR3 reads CASSSGQVNNEQFF. The CDR3 bases are TGTGCCAGCAGCTCTGGACAGGTAAACAATGAGCAGTTCTTC.

This chain uses TRBV5-6 with TRBJ1-6, with D possibly TRBD1 on 6 matching bases. The germline V and J ends were trimmed by 6 bases and 10 bases, with 17 bases remaining between them. Looked up from germline, CDR1 is SGHDT and CDR2 is YYEEEE. There are 14 residues in the CDR3. The CDR3 region is CASKTGLDTSPLHF. The CDR3 nucleotides read TGTGCCAGCAAGACAGGACTGGATACCTCACCCCTCCACTTT. The full variable domain, in which reference TRBV5-6 and TRBJ1-6 provide the parts outside the CDR3, is DAGVTQSPTHLIKTRGQQVTLRCSPKSGHDTVSWYQQALGQGPQFIFQYYEEEERQRGNFPDRFSGHQFPNYSSELNVNALLLGDSALYLCASKTGLDTSPLHFGNGTRLTVT.

J is TRBJ2-3 and V is TRBV6-5; 7 positions agree with TRBD2. Per the germline V gene, CDR1 is MNHEY and CDR2 is SVGAGI. J gave up 4 bases and V 0 bases, and 4 bases lay outside the gene matches. The CDR3 is 15 amino acids. CDR3 nucleotide sequence: TGTGCCAGCAGTTACTCGCGACTAGCTCCAGATACGCAGTATTTT. It translates to CASSYSRLAPDTQYF.

The gene calls are TRBV7-7 and TRBJ2-2, with D possibly being TRBD2 (5 bases). V was trimmed by 3 bases and J by 4 bases, leaving 9 bases between them. The CDR3 has 14 amino acids. The V gene's germline CDR1 is SSHAT and CDR2 FNYEAQ (reference sequence). The CDR3 coding sequence is TGTGCCAGCAGCTTGGGCGCGGGCACCGGGGAGCTGTTTTTT. Translating gives CASSLGAGTGELFF.

The chain has TRBV7-2 and TRBJ1-1; D is undetermined. CDR1 SGHTA and CDR2 FQGNSA come from the germline V gene. V lost 0 bases to trimming and J lost 7 bases, with 15 bases between them. The CDR3 is 15 amino acids. The CDR3 reads CASSLAQGQVYEAFF. The DNA of the CDR3 is TGTGCCAGCAGCTTAGCGCAAGGCCAGGTCTATGAAGCTTTCTTT.

Worth noting for this clone: Within the sample, other DNA sequences also encode this same CDR3. The chain links TRBV29-1 to TRBJ1-1; a weak D match, TRBD1 (6 bases). Trimming shortened V by 3 bases and J by 2 bases, and 7 bases separated the two germline ends. The CDR3 totals 12 residues. Germline CDR1 and CDR2: SQVTM and ANQGSEA. CDR3 amino acids: CSVDRGNTEAFF. CDR3 nucleotide sequence: TGCAGCGTTGACAGGGGTAACACTGAAGCTTTCTTT.

V is TRBV5-6 and J is TRBJ1-4, with 9 bases lining up with TRBD1. This CDR3 is 15 amino acids long. Per germline, CDR1 SGHDT and CDR2 YYEEEE. The J segment lost 6 bases and the V segment lost 2 bases, leaving 5 bases of the junction unmatched. CDR3 loop: CASSFTGGADEKLFF. Written as DNA, the CDR3 is TGTGCCAGCAGCTTCACAGGGGGCGCGGATGAAAAACTGTTTTTT.

J is TRBJ1-5 and V is TRBV19, with no clear D. The CDR3 length is 13 residues. V was trimmed by 5 bases and J by 4 bases, leaving 9 bases between them. Germline lookup yields CDR1 LNHDA and CDR2 SQIVND (reference sequence). DNA for the CDR3: TGTGCCAGTAGTGTTACTTCTAATCAGCCCCAGCATTTT. Amino acid sequence: CASSVTSNQPQHF. The full variable domain, in which reference TRBV19 and TRBJ1-5 provide the parts outside the CDR3, is DGGITQSPKYLFRKEGQNVTLSCEQNLNHDAMYWYRQDPGQGLRLIYYSQIVNDFQKGDIAEGYSVSREKKESFPLTVTSAQKNPTAFYLCASSVTSNQPQHFGDGTRLSIL.

CDR3 bases: TGTGCCAGCAGCTTACTAGCCTACAATGAGCAGTTCTTC. Its translation: CASSLLAYNEQFF. V usage is TRBV11-3 and J usage is TRBJ2-1; no definite D call. The germline V gene has CDR1 SGHNT and CDR2 YENEEA. V was clipped by 2 bases and J by 2 bases, with 4 bases between them. CDR3 size: 13 residues.

The rearrangement joins TRBV6-5 to TRBJ2-1; 9 positions match TRBD2. This CDR3 is 15 amino acids long. The trim removed 5 bases at V and 7 bases at J, leaving 9 bases unmatched. The germline V gene has CDR1 MNHEY and CDR2 SVGAGI. In DNA form, the CDR3 reads TGTGCCAGCAGTCCAGGACTAGCGTATCGAAATGAGCAGTTCTTC. Translated: CASSPGLAYRNEQFF.

The chain uses TRBV6-5 and TRBJ2-7; 13 bases are shared with TRBD2. This CDR3 contains 15 residues. CDR1 MNHEY and CDR2 SVGAGI come from the germline V gene. J gave up 4 bases and V 0 bases, and 0 bases lay outside the gene matches. The CDR3 bases are TGTGCCAGCAGTTACTCGGGACTAGCGGGATACGAGCAGTACTTC. This gives the protein CASSYSGLAGYEQYF.

The CDR3 sequence is CASSLVGSSYEQYF. As DNA, the CDR3 is TGTGCCAGCAGCTTGGTAGGGAGCTCCTACGAGCAGTACTTC. The genes are TRBV5-8 and TRBJ2-7, with a weak D call TRBD2 (5 bases). The germline V gene has CDR1 SGHTS and CDR2 YDEGEE. The CDR3 covers 14 residues. V was pared by 0 bases and J by 0 bases, with 7 bases between.

J is TRBJ2-7 and V is TRBV6-5, with 11 bases matching TRBD1. This CDR3 region has 16 residues. Germline trimming cut 0 bases from V and 4 bases from J; bases unmatched to any gene: 5. CDR1 MNHEY and CDR2 SVGAGI come from the germline V gene. The CDR3 DNA reads as TGTGCCAGCAGTTACTCTTCGGGACAGGGGGTATACGAGCAGTACTTC. Translating gives CASSYSSGQGVYEQYF.

The chain joins TRBV9 to TRBJ2-3; 11 nucleotides line up with TRBD2. Trimming took 4 bases from V and 6 from J; bases not matched to a gene: 4. CDR3 length: 14 residues. Looked up from germline, CDR1 is SGDLS and CDR2 is YYNGEE. Written as DNA, the CDR3 is TGTGCCAGCAGCCCCCGACTAGCGGGGGATACGCAGTATTTT. Its protein is CASSPRLAGDTQYF.

This chain uses TRBV6-6 with TRBJ1-1; possible D gene TRBD1, 6 bases. The germline gives CDR1 MNHNY, CDR2 SVGAGI (reference sequence). The ends were cut back, 1 base at V and 1 base at J, with 10 bases in the middle. The CDR3 totals 15 residues. The CDR3 DNA reads TGTGCCAGCAGTTACTTCGGCAGGGGGAACACTGAAGCTTTCTTT. This translates into CASSYFGRGNTEAFF.

The chain employs TRBV5-1 and TRBJ2-3; tentative D call: TRBD1 (5 bases). The CDR3 sequence is 16 residues long. V was shortened by 3 bases and J by 4 bases, with 18 bases between the two germline ends. Germline CDR1 is SGHRS and CDR2 is YFSETQ. DNA of the CDR3: TGCGCCAGCAGCTGGGGAAAGGGGCCACAGGCAGATACGCAGTATTTT. Protein: CASSWGKGPQADTQYF. The complete variable domain, with remaining parts taken from reference TRBV5-1 and TRBJ2-3, reads KAGVTQTPRYLIKTRGQQVTLSCSPISGHRSVSWYQQTPGQGLQFLFEYFSETQRNKGNFPGRFSGRQFSNSRSEMNVSTLELGDSALYLCASSWGKGPQADTQYFGPGTRLTVL.

This clone has just a few counts. This chain uses TRBV2 with TRBJ1-1, with D maybe TRBD1 (6 bases). V gave up 8 bases and J gave up 4 bases, with 20 bases separating them. CDR3 length equals 15 residues. CDR1 is SNHLY, CDR2 FYNNEI, per germline. CDR3 region: CASSGIRGGGTEAFF. DNA of the CDR3: TGTGCCAGCTCGGGTATCAGGGGAGGGGGCACTGAAGCTTTCTTT.

This chain connects TRBV4-2 to TRBJ2-7; 9 bases line up with TRBD2. Trimming removed 0 bases from V and 5 bases from J; junction bases left unmatched: 14. From germline, CDR1 is LGHNA and CDR2 YNFKEQ. CDR3 length: 18 amino acids. CDR3 nucleotides: TGTGCCAGCAGCCAAGAAATCCTAATAGCGGGAGCCAGACACGAGCAGTACTTC. Amino acid sequence: CASSQEILIAGARHEQYF.

The chain has TRBV30 and TRBJ2-3; TRBD2 aligns across 11 bases. Germline V CDR1 and CDR2: GTSNPN, SVGIG (reference sequence). V lost 0 bases and J lost 3; bases outside the gene matches: 2. This CDR3 is built from 15 residues. The CDR3 region is CAWSVLAGETDTQYF. The CDR3 nucleotides are TGTGCCTGGAGTGTACTAGCGGGGGAGACAGATACGCAGTATTTT.

The chain carries TRBV7-2 and TRBJ1-5; TRBD1 agrees at 8 bases. CDR3 length equals 15 residues. Per germline, CDR1 SGHTA and CDR2 FQGNSA. V lost 2 bases and J lost 3; bases outside the gene matches: 3. The CDR3 protein is CASSLRTGSNQPQHF. The CDR3 nucleotides are TGTGCCAGCAGCTTAAGGACAGGGTCCAATCAGCCCCAGCATTTT.